The clone carrying this TCR beta chain was detected once. The data are from a study of shared clonotypes between healthy human individuals. CDR1 is ENHRY, CDR2 SYGVKD, per germline. Trimming took 6 bases from V and 3 from J, leaving 9 bases between them. The CDR3 is 12 amino acids. All of the donors resided in Nashville, Tennessee, and each was a Caucasian adult. The method was immunoSEQ multiplex PCR; TCRdb's version includes in-frame clones alone and lacks a portion of them. Counted here are more than 2,000,000 clones, just over 90% occurring once; the ten biggest clones make up roughly 0.14%. The V call is TRBV10-3, the J call TRBJ2-7; no clear D. The sample comprised naive CD4+ T cells sorted from blood. Subset defined: CD45RA+ positively selected. The receptor's source is a man aged 18 to 29 in good health. The CDR3 loop is CAISPDNYEQYF. Written as DNA, the CDR3 is TGTGCCATCAGCCCTGACAACTACGAGCAGTACTTC.